This T cell receptor beta chain was obtained from a study of T cells expressing NK-cell markers (dated by TCRdb to 2018 to 2020). About the full investigation: TCR beta-chain repertoires were profiled in sorted CD3+CD56+NKG2C+, CD3+CD56+NKG2C- and CD3+CD56-NKG2C+ T-cell subsets from eight donors. Among the eight sequenced donors, only one was HCMV-seronegative, while the other seven were HCMV-seropositive. The study sequenced eight donors, all healthy volunteers chosen at random: three men and five women. The libraries were sequenced on Illumina HiSeq 2000/2500, MiSeq or NextSeq, producing 2 x 150 bp reads.

In regard to this clonotype: Its target antigen remains unknown.

The data were produced on an Illumina HiSeq 2000. 5'RACE template switching, by which a universal primer site and unique molecular identifiers were added, was used to make TCR beta cDNA libraries. cDNA synthesis was primed from the TCR beta constant segment, followed by two successive PCR amplification steps. Processing in the source paper ran as follows. MIGEC handled demultiplexing of the reads and grouping by UMI, while MiTCR was used to assemble and quantify clonotypes. To exclude erroneous sequences, only TCR cDNA sequences supported by at least two reads were retained. The tcR package was used for downstream repertoire analysis, and clonotypes were matched across fractions by CDR3 nucleotide sequence plus V segment. Antigen specificity was annotated against VDJdb with VDJmatch, allowing one amino acid substitution in CDR3. TCRdb reprocessed the reads and provides one entry for every CDR3 protein sequence; no DNA is given. These V and J calls derive from TCRdb rather than the authors' analysis. The sample table on file contains approximately 460,000 distinct CDR3 sequences. Roughly 8% of the sample comes from the top ten.

The CDR3 numbers 14 residues from cysteine through phenylalanine. DNA was not recorded. According to the germline V gene, CDR1 reads SQVTM and CDR2 reads ANQGSEA. General findings and caveats noted by the study authors: It remained unclear whether the expanded NKG2C-expressing T cell clones were specific for HCMV antigens. In six donors, the dominant CD3+CD56+NKG2C+ clonotypes ranked among the top 10 CD8+ clonotypes, making up roughly 1.0-7.5% of CD8+ T cells. Those dominant clonotypes were again the most abundant among CD3+CD56-NKG2C+ cells in a handful of donors, at 28.3-60.1%.

A commercial ELISA kit detecting HCMV-specific IgG in serum was used to determine HCMV serostatus. Ficoll density gradient centrifugation was used to isolate peripheral blood mononuclear cells from blood. The sequenced sample consisted of blood T cells: a sorted CD56 or NKG2C T cell subset, CD4+ or CD8+ T cells, or bulk PBMC T cells (not recorded which). In this chain, TRBV29-1 is recombined with TRBJ2-1; the D gene TCRdb calls, TRBD1, cannot be checked with no DNA. This receptor was identified in a woman aged 18-70 years in good health. The CDR3 protein is CSVVGDRPYNEQFF.